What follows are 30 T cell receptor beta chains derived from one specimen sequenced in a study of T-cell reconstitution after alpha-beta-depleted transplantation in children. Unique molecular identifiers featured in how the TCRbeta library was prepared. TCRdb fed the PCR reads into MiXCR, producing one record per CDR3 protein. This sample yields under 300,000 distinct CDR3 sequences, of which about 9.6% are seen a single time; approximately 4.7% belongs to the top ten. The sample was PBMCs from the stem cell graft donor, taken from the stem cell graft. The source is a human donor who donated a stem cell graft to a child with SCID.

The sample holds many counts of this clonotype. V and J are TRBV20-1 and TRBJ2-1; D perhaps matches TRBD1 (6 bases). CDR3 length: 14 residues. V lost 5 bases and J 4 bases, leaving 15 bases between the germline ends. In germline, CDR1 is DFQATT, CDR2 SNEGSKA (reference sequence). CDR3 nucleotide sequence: TGCAGTGCTTGGGGGCACGGACTTTACAATGAGCAGTTCTTC. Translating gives CSAWGHGLYNEQFF.

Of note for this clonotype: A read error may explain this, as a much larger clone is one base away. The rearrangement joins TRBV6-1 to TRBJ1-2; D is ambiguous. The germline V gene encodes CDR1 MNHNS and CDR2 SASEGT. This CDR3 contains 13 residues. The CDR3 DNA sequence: TGTGCCAGCAAGCTCCGGGCCTCCTATGGCGACACCTTC. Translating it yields CASKLRASYGDTF.

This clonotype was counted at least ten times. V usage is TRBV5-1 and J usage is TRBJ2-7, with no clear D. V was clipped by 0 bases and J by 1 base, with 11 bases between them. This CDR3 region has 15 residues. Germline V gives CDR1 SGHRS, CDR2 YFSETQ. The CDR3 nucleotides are TGCGCCAGCAGCTTGGACTTAAGGAAATCCTACGAGCAGTACTTC. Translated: CASSLDLRKSYEQYF.

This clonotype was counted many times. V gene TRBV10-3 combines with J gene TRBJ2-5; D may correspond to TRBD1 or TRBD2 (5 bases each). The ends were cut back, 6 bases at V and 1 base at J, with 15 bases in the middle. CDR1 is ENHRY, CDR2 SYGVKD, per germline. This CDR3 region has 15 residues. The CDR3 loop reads CAIRGEQEPQETQYF. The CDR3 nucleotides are TGTGCCATCAGGGGGGAGCAGGAACCCCAAGAGACCCAGTACTTC.

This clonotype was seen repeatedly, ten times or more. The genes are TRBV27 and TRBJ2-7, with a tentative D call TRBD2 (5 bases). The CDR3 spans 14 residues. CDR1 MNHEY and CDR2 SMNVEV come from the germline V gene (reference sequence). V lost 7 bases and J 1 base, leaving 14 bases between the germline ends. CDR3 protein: CASMKLGVSYEQYF. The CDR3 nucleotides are TGTGCCAGCATGAAACTCGGGGTTTCCTACGAGCAGTACTTC.

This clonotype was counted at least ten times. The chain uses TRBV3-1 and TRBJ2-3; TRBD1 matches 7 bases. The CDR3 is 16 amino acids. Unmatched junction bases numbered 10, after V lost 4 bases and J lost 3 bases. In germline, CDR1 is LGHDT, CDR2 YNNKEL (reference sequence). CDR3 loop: CASSPQGYRGTDTQYF. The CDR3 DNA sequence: TGTGCCAGCAGCCCTCAAGGGTACAGGGGAACAGATACGCAGTATTTT.

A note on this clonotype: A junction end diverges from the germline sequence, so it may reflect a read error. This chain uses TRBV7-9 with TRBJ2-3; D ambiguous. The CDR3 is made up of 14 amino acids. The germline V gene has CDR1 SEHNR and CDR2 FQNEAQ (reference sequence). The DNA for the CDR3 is TGTGCCAGCAGCTTAAGCCTCGGAACACATACGCAATATTTT. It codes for CASSLSLGTHTQYF.

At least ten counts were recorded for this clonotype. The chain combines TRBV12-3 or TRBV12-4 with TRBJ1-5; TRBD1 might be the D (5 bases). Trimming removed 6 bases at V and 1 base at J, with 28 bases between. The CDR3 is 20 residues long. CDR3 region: CASSSHWNARGKGSNQPQHF. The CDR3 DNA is TGTGCCAGCAGCTCTCATTGGAATGCTAGGGGTAAGGGGAGCAATCAGCCCCAGCATTTT.

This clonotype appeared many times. The CDR3 nucleotides read TGTGCCAGCAGTTTCGCGGCTAGCGGGGGGGCTGACGAGCAGTACTTC. This translates into CASSFAASGGADEQYF. V is TRBV28 and J is TRBJ2-7; 12 bases map to TRBD2. The germline V gene has CDR1 MDHEN and CDR2 SYDVKM. J was trimmed by 5 bases and V by 3 bases; bases with no gene match: 8. The CDR3 extends over 16 amino acids.

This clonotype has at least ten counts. The DNA of the CDR3 is TGTGCCAGCAGTTACTACCCTGGGTCCTACGAGCAGTACTTC. The encoded protein is CASSYYPGSYEQYF. V usage is TRBV6-5 and J usage is TRBJ2-7, with unresolved D. Germline V gene sequence: CDR1 MNHEY, CDR2 SVGAGI. The CDR3 is 14 amino acids. Trimming shortened V by 1 base and J by 1 base, and 8 bases separated the two germline ends.

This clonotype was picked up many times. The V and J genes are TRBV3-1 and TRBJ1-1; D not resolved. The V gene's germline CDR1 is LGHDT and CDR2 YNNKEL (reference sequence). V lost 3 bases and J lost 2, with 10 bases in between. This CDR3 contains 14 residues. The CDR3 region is CASSHFPGNTEAFF. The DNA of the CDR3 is TGTGCCAGCAGCCACTTCCCGGGAAACACTGAAGCTTTCTTT.

The CDR3 nucleotides read TGTGCCAGTAGTGAAACCCACAGGGTCGGCAATCAGCCCCAGCATTTT. Translated, it gives CASSETHRVGNQPQHF. The chain links TRBV19 to TRBJ1-5; TRBD1 is a possible D gene (6 bases). Germline CDR1 reads LNHDA; CDR2 reads SQIVND (reference sequence). This CDR3 spans 16 amino acids. Deletions cut 5 bases from V and 2 bases from J, with 16 bases between.

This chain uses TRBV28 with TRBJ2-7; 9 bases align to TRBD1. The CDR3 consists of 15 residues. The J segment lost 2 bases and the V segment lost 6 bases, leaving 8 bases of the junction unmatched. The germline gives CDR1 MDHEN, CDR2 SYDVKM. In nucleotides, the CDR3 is TGTGCCAGCAGCAGGGACAGGGAGGTCCCCTACGAGCAGTACTTC. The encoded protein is CASSRDREVPYEQYF.

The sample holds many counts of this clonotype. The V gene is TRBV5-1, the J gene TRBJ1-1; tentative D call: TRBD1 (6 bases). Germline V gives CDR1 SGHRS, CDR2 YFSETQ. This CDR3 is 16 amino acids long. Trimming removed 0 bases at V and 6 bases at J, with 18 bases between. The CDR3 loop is CASSLAIGGGIAEAFF. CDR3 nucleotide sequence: TGCGCCAGCAGCTTGGCGATTGGGGGGGGCATCGCTGAAGCTTTCTTT.

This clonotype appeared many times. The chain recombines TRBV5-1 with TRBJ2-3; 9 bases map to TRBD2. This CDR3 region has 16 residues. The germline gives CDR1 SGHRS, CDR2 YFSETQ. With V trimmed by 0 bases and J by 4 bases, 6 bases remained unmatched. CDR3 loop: CASSLAAGGSADTQYF. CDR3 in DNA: TGCGCCAGCAGCTTGGCGGCGGGGGGGTCGGCAGATACGCAGTATTTT.

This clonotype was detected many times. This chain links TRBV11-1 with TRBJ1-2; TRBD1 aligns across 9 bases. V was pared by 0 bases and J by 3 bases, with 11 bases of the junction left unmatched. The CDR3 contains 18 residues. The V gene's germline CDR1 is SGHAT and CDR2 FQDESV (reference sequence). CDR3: CASSLAVDGTGSYYGYTF. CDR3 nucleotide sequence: TGTGCCAGCAGCTTAGCAGTAGACGGGACAGGGAGTTACTATGGCTACACCTTC.

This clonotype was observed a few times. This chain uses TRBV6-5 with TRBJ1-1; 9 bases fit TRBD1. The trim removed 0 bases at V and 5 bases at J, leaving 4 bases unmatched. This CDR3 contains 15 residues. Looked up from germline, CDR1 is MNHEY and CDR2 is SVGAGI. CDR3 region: CASSYSQGARTEAFF. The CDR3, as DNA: TGTGCCAGCAGTTACTCACAGGGGGCCAGAACTGAAGCTTTCTTT.

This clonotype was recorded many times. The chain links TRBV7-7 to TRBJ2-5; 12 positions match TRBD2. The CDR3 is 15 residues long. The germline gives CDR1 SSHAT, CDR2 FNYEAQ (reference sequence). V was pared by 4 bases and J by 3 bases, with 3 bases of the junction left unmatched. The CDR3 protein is CASSSRLAGEETQYF. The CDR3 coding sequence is TGTGCCAGCAGCTCCCGACTAGCGGGGGAAGAGACCCAGTACTTC. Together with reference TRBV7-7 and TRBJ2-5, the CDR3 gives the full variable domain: GAGVSQSPRYKVTKRGQDVTLRCDPISSHATLYWYQQALGQGPEFLTYFNYEAQPDKSGLPSDRFSAERPEGSISTLTIQRTEQRDSAMYRCASSSRLAGEETQYFGPGTRLLVL.

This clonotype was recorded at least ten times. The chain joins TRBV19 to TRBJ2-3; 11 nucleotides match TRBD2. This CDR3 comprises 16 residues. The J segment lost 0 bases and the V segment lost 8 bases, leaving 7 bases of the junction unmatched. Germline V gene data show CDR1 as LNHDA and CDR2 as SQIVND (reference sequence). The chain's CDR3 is CASGTSGFSSTDTQYF. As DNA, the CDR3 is TGTGCCAGTGGGACTAGCGGTTTTTCAAGCACAGATACGCAGTATTTT.

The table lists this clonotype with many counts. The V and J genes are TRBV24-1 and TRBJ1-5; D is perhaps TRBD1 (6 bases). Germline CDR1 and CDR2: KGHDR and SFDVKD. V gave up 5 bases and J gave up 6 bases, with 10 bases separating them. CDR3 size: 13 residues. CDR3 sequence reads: CATSGTEGQPQHF. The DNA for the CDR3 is TGTGCCACCAGTGGGACAGAGGGTCAGCCCCAGCATTTT.

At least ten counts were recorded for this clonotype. CDR3 DNA sequence: TGTGCCAGCAGCCCCAATGTGGGCACTGAAGCTTTCTTT. Translation gives CASSPNVGTEAFF. The chain employs TRBV28 and TRBJ1-1, with no clear D. This CDR3 spans 13 amino acids. The germline gives CDR1 MDHEN, CDR2 SYDVKM. The V and J ends lost 6 bases and 4 bases respectively, with 12 bases between them.

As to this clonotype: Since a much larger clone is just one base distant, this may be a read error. CDR3 in amino acids: CSASTKTEAFF. CDR3 in DNA: TGCAGTGCTAGTACGAAGACTGAAGCTTTCTTT. The gene calls are TRBV20-1 and TRBJ1-1; D gene uncertain. Trimming stripped 3 bases from V and 5 bases from J, with 7 bases between. Germline loops: CDR1 DFQATT, CDR2 SNEGSKA (reference sequence). This CDR3 is 11 amino acids long.

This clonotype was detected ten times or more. The CDR3 loop is CSARSGLLHSYEQYF. As DNA, the CDR3 is TGCAGTGCTAGATCGGGGCTTCTGCACTCCTACGAGCAGTACTTC. The J gene is TRBJ2-7, the V gene TRBV20-1, with D perhaps TRBD1 or TRBD2 (5 bases each). V lost 2 bases and J lost 0, with 14 bases in between. Germline values: CDR1 DFQATT, CDR2 SNEGSKA (reference sequence). The CDR3 is made up of 15 amino acids.

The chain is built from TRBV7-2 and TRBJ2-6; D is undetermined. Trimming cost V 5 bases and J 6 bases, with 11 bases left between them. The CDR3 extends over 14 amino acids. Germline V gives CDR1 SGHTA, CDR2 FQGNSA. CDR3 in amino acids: CASSPAFVANVLTF. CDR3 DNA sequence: TGTGCCAGCAGCCCGGCGTTTGTGGCCAACGTCCTGACTTTC.

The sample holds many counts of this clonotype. The CDR3 DNA sequence: TGCGCCAGCAGCTTGAGGGCAATCTACGAGCAGTACTTC. As protein: CASSLRAIYEQYF. V gene TRBV5-1 combines with J gene TRBJ2-7; unclear D gene. Germline CDR1 and CDR2: SGHRS and YFSETQ. V lost 1 base to trimming and J lost 3 bases, with 8 bases between them. This CDR3 is 13 amino acids long. The full variable domain, in which reference TRBV5-1 and TRBJ2-7 provide the parts outside the CDR3, is KAGVTQTPRYLIKTRGQQVTLSCSPISGHRSVSWYQQTPGQGLQFLFEYFSETQRNKGNFPGRFSGRQFSNSRSEMNVSTLELGDSALYLCASSLRAIYEQYFGPGTRLTVT.

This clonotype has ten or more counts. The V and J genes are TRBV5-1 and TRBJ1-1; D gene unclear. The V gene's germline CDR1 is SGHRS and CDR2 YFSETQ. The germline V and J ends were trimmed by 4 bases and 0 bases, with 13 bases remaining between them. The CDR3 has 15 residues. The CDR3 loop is CASSPREIMNTEAFF. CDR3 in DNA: TGCGCCAGCAGCCCCCGGGAAATAATGAACACTGAAGCTTTCTTT.

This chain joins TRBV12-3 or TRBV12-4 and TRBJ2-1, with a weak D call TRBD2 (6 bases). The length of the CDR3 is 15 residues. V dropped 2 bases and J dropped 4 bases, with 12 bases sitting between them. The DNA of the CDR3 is TGTGCCAGCAGTTTACGGGAGACCCTTTACAATGAGCAGTTCTTC. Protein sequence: CASSLRETLYNEQFF.

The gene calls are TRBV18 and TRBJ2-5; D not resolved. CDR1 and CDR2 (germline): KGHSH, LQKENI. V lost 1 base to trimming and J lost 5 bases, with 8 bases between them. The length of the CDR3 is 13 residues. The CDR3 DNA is TGTGCCAGCTCACCACGCGTCGTCGAGACCCAGTACTTC. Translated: CASSPRVVETQYF.

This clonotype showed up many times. CDR3 DNA sequence: TGTGCCAGCAGTCCCTTCTGGGGGGATCAGCCCCAGCATTTT. Its translation is CASSPFWGDQPQHF. The chain has TRBV28 and TRBJ1-5; D possibly corresponds to TRBD1 (5 bases). Trimming pared 5 bases from V and 5 bases from J, leaving 13 bases between. Per the germline V gene, CDR1 is MDHEN and CDR2 is SYDVKM. The CDR3 runs to 14 residues.

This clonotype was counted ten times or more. In DNA, the CDR3 is TGTGCCAGCAGCCCGGAGACAGGCGGGAACACTGAAGCTTTCTTT. Translated, it gives CASSPETGGNTEAFF. The gene calls are TRBV5-6 and TRBJ1-1; D perhaps matches TRBD1 (6 bases). V was shortened by 4 bases and J by 1 base, with 14 bases between the two germline ends. Germline V gene sequence: CDR1 SGHDT, CDR2 YYEEEE. The CDR3 runs 15 residues.